This TCR beta chain was recovered during a study of human T cells and chemical hapten exposure. The time point here: pre-sensitization, week 0. The treatment is: therapeutic diphenylcyclopropenone sensitization with weekly scalp DPC. Non-pregnant alopecia patients aged 18 to 70, suitable for DPC therapy. Each CDR3 protein is one row after TCRdb ran MiXCR on the RACE reads. Of approximately 60,000 distinct CDR3 sequences in the sample, approximately 10% are singletons; the top ten hold under 5%. Germline CDR1 LNHDA, CDR2 SQIVND (reference sequence). V lost 3 bases and J lost 7; bases outside the gene matches: 10. This CDR3 contains 16 residues. This clonotype showed up many times.

The sequence derives from a woman aged 40 to 50 with alopecia areata. Some clones in this sample may be carry-over from other donors' samples. Sample: whole blood, taken in connection with sensitization to the hapten diphenylcyclopropenone (DPC). This rearrangement joins TRBV19 to TRBJ2-1, with 9 bases that match TRBD2. The DNA for the CDR3 is TGTGCCAGTAGTATCAGGCTAGCGGGATTGGGTAATGAGCAGTTCTTC. It specifies CASSIRLAGLGNEQFF.